Listed here are 3 T cell receptor beta chains from one sample, sequenced in a study of T cell repertoires in cytomegalovirus infection. Each CDR3 protein is one row after TCRdb ran MiXCR on the reads. The sample consists of about 97,000 distinct CDR3 sequences, about 15% of them appearing once. The sequenced sample consisted of PBMCs. Receptor source: a human donor in good health (CMV status not recorded). Some clones in this sample may be carry-over from other donors' samples.

This clonotype came up many times. This chain joins TRBV7-2 and TRBJ2-1; 10 bases map to TRBD2. The trim removed 5 bases at V and 8 bases at J, leaving 9 bases unmatched. CDR3 size: 15 residues. CDR1 is SGHTA, CDR2 FQGNSA, per germline. The CDR3 loop is CASSPKRGGWDEQFF. CDR3 in DNA: TGTGCCAGCAGCCCAAAGCGGGGGGGCTGGGATGAGCAGTTCTTC.

This clonotype was observed at least ten times. This sequence joins TRBV7-2 and TRBJ2-7; D uncertain. The germline V gene encodes CDR1 SGHTA and CDR2 FQGNSA. The CDR3 covers 15 residues. V shed 4 bases and J shed 3 bases, with 16 bases lying between them. In DNA, the CDR3 is TGTGCCAGCAGCTCGTTCTCCGGGCCAAACTACGAGCAGTACTTC. It specifies CASSSFSGPNYEQYF.

This clonotype has at least ten counts. The V and J genes are TRBV7-2 and TRBJ2-5, with D maybe TRBD2 (6 bases). The CDR3 runs 14 residues. Germline CDR1 and CDR2: SGHTA and FQGNSA. Deletions cut 4 bases from V and 2 bases from J, with 11 bases between. CDR3 region: CASSYSGVQETQYF. The CDR3 DNA reads as TGTGCCAGCAGCTATTCGGGGGTACAAGAGACCCAGTACTTC.